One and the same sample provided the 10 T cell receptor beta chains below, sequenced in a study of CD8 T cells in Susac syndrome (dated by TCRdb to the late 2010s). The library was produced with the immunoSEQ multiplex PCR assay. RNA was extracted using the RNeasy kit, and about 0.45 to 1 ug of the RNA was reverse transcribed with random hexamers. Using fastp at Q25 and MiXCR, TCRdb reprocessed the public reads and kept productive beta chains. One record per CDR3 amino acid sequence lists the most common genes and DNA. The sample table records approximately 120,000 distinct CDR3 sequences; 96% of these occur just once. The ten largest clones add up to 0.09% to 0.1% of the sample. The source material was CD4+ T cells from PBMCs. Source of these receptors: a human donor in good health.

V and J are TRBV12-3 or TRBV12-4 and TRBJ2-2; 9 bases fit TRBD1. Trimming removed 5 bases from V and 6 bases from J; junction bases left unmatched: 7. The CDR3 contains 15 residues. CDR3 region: CASSRGTGNAGELFF. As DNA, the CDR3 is TGTGCCAGCAGTCGCGGGACAGGGAATGCCGGGGAGCTGTTTTTT.

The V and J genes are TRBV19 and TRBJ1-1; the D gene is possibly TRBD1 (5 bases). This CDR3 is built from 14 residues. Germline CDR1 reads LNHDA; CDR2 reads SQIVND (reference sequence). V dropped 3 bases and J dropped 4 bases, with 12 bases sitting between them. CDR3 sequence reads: CASSMGTHPTEAFF. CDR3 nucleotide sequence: TGTGCCAGTAGTATGGGGACCCACCCCACTGAAGCTTTCTTT.

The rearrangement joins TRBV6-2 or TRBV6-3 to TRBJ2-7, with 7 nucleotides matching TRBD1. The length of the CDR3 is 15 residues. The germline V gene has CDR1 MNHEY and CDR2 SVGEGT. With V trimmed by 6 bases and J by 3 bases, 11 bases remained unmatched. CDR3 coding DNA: TGTGCCAGCAGAGAGGGACAGCCAGCCTACTACGAGCAGTACTTC. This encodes CASREGQPAYYEQYF.

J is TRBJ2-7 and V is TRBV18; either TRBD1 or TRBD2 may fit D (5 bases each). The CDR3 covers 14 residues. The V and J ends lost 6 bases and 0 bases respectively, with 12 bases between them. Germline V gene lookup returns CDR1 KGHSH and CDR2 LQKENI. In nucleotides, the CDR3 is TGTGCCAGCTCCAGGGAGTCGCGCTCCTACGAGCAGTACTTC. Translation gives CASSRESRSYEQYF.

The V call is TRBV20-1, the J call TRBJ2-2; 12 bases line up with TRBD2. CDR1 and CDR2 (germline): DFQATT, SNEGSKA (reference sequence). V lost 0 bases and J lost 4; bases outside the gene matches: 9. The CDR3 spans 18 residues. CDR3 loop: CSARDLLAGGGGTGELFF. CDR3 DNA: TGCAGTGCTAGAGATCTACTAGCGGGAGGAGGTGGCACCGGGGAGCTGTTTTTT.

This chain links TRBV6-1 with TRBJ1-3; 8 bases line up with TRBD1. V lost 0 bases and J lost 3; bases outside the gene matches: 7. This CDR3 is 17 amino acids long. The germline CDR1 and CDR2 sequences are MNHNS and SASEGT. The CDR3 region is CASSEAWGQANGNTIYF. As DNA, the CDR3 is TGTGCCAGCAGTGAAGCGTGGGGACAGGCGAATGGAAACACCATATATTTT.

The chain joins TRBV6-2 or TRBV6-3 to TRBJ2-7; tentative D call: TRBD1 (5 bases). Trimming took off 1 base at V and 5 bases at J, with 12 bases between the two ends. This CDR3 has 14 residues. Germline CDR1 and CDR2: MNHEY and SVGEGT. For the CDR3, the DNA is TGTGCCAGCAGTTACTGGGTAGGGGCCCACGAGCAGTACTTC. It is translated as CASSYWVGAHEQYF.

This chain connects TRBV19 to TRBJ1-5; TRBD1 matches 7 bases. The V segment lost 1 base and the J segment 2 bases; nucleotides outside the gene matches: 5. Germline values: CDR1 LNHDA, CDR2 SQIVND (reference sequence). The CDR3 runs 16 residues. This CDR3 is CASSIVGGAGNQPQHF. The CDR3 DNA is TGTGCCAGTAGTATAGTAGGGGGCGCAGGCAATCAGCCCCAGCATTTT.

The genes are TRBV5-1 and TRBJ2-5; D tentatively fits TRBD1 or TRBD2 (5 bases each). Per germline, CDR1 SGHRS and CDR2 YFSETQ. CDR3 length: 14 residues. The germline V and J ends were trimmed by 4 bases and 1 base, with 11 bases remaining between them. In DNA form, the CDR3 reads TGCGCCAGCAGCCGGGGACGGCGCCAAGAGACCCAGTACTTC. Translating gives CASSRGRRQETQYF.

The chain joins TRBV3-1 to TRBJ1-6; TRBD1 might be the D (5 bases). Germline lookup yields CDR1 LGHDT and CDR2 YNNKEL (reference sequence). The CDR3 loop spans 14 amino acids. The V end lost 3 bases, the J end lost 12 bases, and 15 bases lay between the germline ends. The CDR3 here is CASSQGDLRRPLHF. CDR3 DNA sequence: TGTGCCAGCAGCCAGGGGGACCTGCGGAGACCCCTCCACTTT.